This T cell receptor beta chain was profiled in a study of OX40 agonist ivuxolimab in advanced cancers. Assay: immunoSEQ multiplex PCR; the TCRdb copy retains only in-frame clones and omits some. Among 55,000 to 75,000 clones listed, around 90% were seen once. Germline CDR1 reads SEHNR; CDR2 reads FQNEAQ (reference sequence). V was cut by 6 bases and J by 1 base, with 9 bases left in between. This CDR3 is 13 amino acids long. Study-wide findings and caveats: It was also the case that some nonresponders had low normalized T-cell clonal expansion.

As to this clone: Its antigen is currently unknown.

Autoimmune disease history or systemic immunosuppression was exclusionary. The source is an adult with an advanced solid tumor such as melanoma, head and neck, liver or kidney cancer. The sample here was CD4+ or CD8+ T cells sorted from blood, taken in a trial of the OX40 agonist ivuxolimab. The rearrangement links TRBV7-9 to TRBJ1-1, with a possible D match to TRBD1 (5 bases). The CDR3 protein is CASSWGENTEAFF. DNA for the CDR3: TGTGCCAGCAGTTGGGGGGAGAACACTGAAGCTTTCTTT.